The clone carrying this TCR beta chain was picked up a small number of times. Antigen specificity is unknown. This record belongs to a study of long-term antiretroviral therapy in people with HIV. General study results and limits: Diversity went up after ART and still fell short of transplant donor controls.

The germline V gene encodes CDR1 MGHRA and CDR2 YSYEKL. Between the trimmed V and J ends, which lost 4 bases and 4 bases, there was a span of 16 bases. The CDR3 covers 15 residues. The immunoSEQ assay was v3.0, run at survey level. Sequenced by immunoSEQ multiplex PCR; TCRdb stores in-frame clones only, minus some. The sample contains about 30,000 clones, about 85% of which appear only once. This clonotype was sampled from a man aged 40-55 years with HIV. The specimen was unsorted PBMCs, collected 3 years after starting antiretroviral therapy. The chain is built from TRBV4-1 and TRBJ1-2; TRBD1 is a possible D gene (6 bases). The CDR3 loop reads CASSPSGGPIYGYTF. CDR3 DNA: TGCGCCAGCAGCCCCTCGGGGGGGCCTATCTATGGCTACACCTTC.